Presented here are 21 T cell receptor beta chains from one specimen sequenced in a study of cytomegalovirus exposure and HLA in healthy donors. The PCR had 60 Vbeta and 13 Jbeta primers. Repertoires were generated with immunoSEQ multiplex PCR, while TCRdb's copy carries only in-frame clones and drops some. The sample lists about 200,000 clones, roughly 13% seen once, with about 8% in the top ten. The specimen sequenced was PBMCs. All receptors derive from a man between 45 and 60 years old in good health and CMV-seropositive.

V and J are TRBV4-3 and TRBJ2-7; weak D call: TRBD1 (6 bases). The CDR3 consists of 14 residues. The V end was cut by 2 bases, the J end by 5 bases, with 13 bases between. Germline V gene lookup returns CDR1 LGHNA and CDR2 YSLEER. CDR3 amino acids: CASSQWMGAHEQYF. In nucleotides, the CDR3 is TGCGCCAGCAGCCAATGGATGGGGGCCCACGAGCAGTACTTC.

The chain joins TRBV6-6 to TRBJ1-1; tentatively, D is TRBD1 (5 bases). The ends were cut back, 5 bases at V and 11 bases at J, with 21 bases in the middle. Looked up from germline, CDR1 is MNHNY and CDR2 is SVGAGI (reference sequence). The CDR3 consists of 14 residues. Here the CDR3 DNA reads TGTGCCAGCAGTCCTGACAGCCCTATGTTGTCGGCTTTCTTT. Amino acids: CASSPDSPMLSAFF.

The V gene is TRBV9, the J gene TRBJ2-7, with D possibly TRBD1 on 6 matching bases. The CDR3 is 13 residues long. Trimming cost V 2 bases and J 3 bases, with 9 bases left between them. Germline V gene sequence: CDR1 SGDLS, CDR2 YYNGEE. The CDR3 is CASSVEQGYEQYF. The CDR3 DNA sequence: TGTGCCAGCAGCGTCGAACAGGGCTACGAGCAGTACTTC.

This clone showed up just a few times. This rearrangement joins TRBV13 to TRBJ2-7, with 12 positions matching TRBD1. The J segment lost 5 bases and the V segment lost 3 bases, leaving 2 bases of the junction unmatched. CDR1 is PRHDT, CDR2 FYEKMQ, per germline (reference sequence). The CDR3 is 14 amino acids. The CDR3 DNA reads as TGTGCCAGCAGCTTGGGACAGGGGGCCAACGAGCAGTACTTC. Protein: CASSLGQGANEQYF.

This clone was seen only a few times. The gene calls are TRBV6-6 and TRBJ1-1, with D possibly matching TRBD1 (6 bases). Trimming took off 2 bases at V and 5 bases at J, with 15 bases between the two ends. The CDR3 totals 15 residues. CDR1 and CDR2 (germline): MNHNY, SVGAGI (reference sequence). In DNA, the CDR3 is TGTGCCAGCAGTTACGCAGGGGCAATGAGAACTGAAGCTTTCTTT. The encoded protein is CASSYAGAMRTEAFF.

Here the CDR3 DNA reads TGTGCCAGTAGTATCGTGGGCGGGAAGACCCAGTACTTC. It codes for CASSIVGGKTQYF. This chain joins TRBV19 and TRBJ2-5; TRBD2 is a possible D gene (6 bases). This CDR3 contains 13 residues. V lost 3 bases to trimming and J lost 6 bases, with 11 bases between them. Per germline, CDR1 LNHDA and CDR2 SQIVND (reference sequence).

This rearrangement joins TRBV27 to TRBJ2-5, with a possible D match to TRBD2 (7 bases). With the DNA end fitting TRBJ2-7 better, the J assignment may be wrong. The germline gives CDR1 MNHEY, CDR2 SMNVEV (reference sequence). The CDR3 runs 17 residues. CDR3 nucleotide sequence: TGTGCCAGCAGTTCCGTTGGGGGGGCTCTATTTGCCAACGAGCAGTACTTC. Translating it yields CASSSVGGALFANEQYF.

The chain carries TRBV12-5 and TRBJ2-3; the D gene is possibly TRBD1 (5 bases). The CDR3 runs 14 residues. Per the germline V gene, CDR1 is LGHNT and CDR2 is FRNRAP. Between the trimmed V and J ends, which lost 7 bases and 1 base, there was a span of 12 bases. CDR3 sequence reads: CASALGAGTDTQYF. CDR3 DNA sequence: TGTGCTAGTGCCCTTGGGGCGGGCACAGATACGCAGTATTTT. Supplemented by reference TRBV12-5 and TRBJ2-3, the full variable domain reads DARVTQTPRHKVTEMGQEVTMRCQPILGHNTVFWYRQTMMQGLELLAYFRNRAPLDDSGMPKDRFSAEMPDATLATLKIQPSEPRDSAVYFCASALGAGTDTQYFGPGTRLTVL.

This clone turned up a few times. This chain connects TRBV7-6 to TRBJ1-3, with D perhaps matching TRBD1 (6 bases). The CDR3 runs to 15 residues. Per germline, CDR1 SGHVS and CDR2 FNYEAQ. V shed 5 bases and J shed 4 bases, with 15 bases lying between them. The CDR3: CASSSLQGWGNTIYF. In nucleotides, the CDR3 is TGTGCCAGCAGCAGCCTACAGGGTTGGGGAAACACCATATATTTT.

The V call is TRBV5-4, the J call TRBJ1-4, with 8 bases fitting TRBD1. Germline V gene sequence: CDR1 SGHNT, CDR2 YYREEE (reference sequence). CDR3 length: 17 residues. V dropped 4 bases and J dropped 0; count of bases not matched to a gene: 8. CDR3 loop: CASSQNRGDATNEKLFF. The DNA of the CDR3 is TGTGCCAGCAGCCAGAACAGGGGGGATGCAACTAATGAAAAACTGTTTTTT.

The chain recombines TRBV9 with TRBJ1-2; 7 bases match TRBD1. The CDR3 sequence is 18 residues long. V trimming: 4 bases; J trimming: 3 bases; junction bases outside the gene matches: 18. In germline, CDR1 is SGDLS, CDR2 YYNGEE. CDR3 nucleotide sequence: TGTGCCAGCAGCCACCCCGGTGCCAGGGGGGAAGCAGACTATGGCTACACCTTC. Its protein product is CASSHPGARGEADYGYTF.

This clone was counted only a few times. The chain employs TRBV7-9 and TRBJ1-4; D gene uncertain. Germline values: CDR1 SEHNR, CDR2 FQNEAQ (reference sequence). Trimming shortened V by 5 bases and J by 8 bases, and 3 bases separated the two germline ends. The CDR3 spans 10 residues. CDR3 residues: CASSREKLFF. As DNA, the CDR3 is TGTGCCAGCAGCCGGGAAAAACTGTTTTTT.

This chain links TRBV19 with TRBJ1-3; D unclear. The CDR3 covers 14 residues. Looked up from germline, CDR1 is LNHDA and CDR2 is SQIVND (reference sequence). V shed 11 bases and J shed 0 bases, with 14 bases lying between them. In DNA form, the CDR3 reads TGTGCCTGCTCTGACACCATCTCTGGAAACACCATATATTTT. This sequence encodes CACSDTISGNTIYF.

The table lists this clone with a few counts. J is TRBJ1-1 and V is TRBV4-1, with D possibly matching TRBD1 (5 bases). CDR1 is MGHRA, CDR2 YSYEKL, per germline. V was cut by 0 bases and J by 5 bases, with 13 bases left in between. This CDR3 contains 15 residues. Here the CDR3 DNA reads TGCGCCAGCAGCCAAGATGGGCAGGGAGGGACTGAAGCTTTCTTT. This sequence encodes CASSQDGQGGTEAFF.

Remarks on this clone: Other DNA sequences within the sample encode an identical CDR3. The chain is built from TRBV10-1 and TRBJ2-3; 11 bases are a match to TRBD2. V shed 2 bases, J shed 6 bases, and the junction held 4 bases outside the gene matches. This CDR3 has 15 residues. CDR1 and CDR2 (germline): WNHNN, SYGVQD (reference sequence). CDR3 sequence (DNA): TGCGCCAGCAGTGAGGTAGCGGGGGGGCCGGATACGCAGTATTTT. Encoded protein: CASSEVAGGPDTQYF.

The chain is built from TRBV5-1 and TRBJ2-2; 7 positions match TRBD1. Losses at the gene ends were 4 bases for V and 0 bases for J; bases not matched to a gene: 3. The CDR3 spans 15 residues. CDR1 SGHRS and CDR2 YFSETQ come from the germline V gene. The CDR3 DNA is TGCGCCAGCAGCCGGGACAGCACGAACACCGGGGAGCTGTTTTTT. Residues: CASSRDSTNTGELFF.

This clone occurred a few times. V and J are TRBV11-3 and TRBJ2-5; possible D gene TRBD1, 6 bases. The V and J ends lost 5 bases and 2 bases respectively, with 9 bases between them. The germline V gene encodes CDR1 SGHNT and CDR2 YENEEA. The CDR3 contains 13 residues. CDR3 region: CASSTGQQETQYF. The CDR3 DNA follows: TGTGCCAGCAGCACCGGACAGCAAGAGACCCAGTACTTC.

This clone was detected a few times. CDR3 coding DNA: TGCGCCAGCAGCCAAGATTCCGGCGGAAATGAAAAACTGTTTTTT. This translates into CASSQDSGGNEKLFF. The chain employs TRBV4-3 and TRBJ1-4; D unclear. There are 15 residues in the CDR3. The germline V and J ends were trimmed by 0 bases and 5 bases, with 10 bases remaining between them. CDR1 LGHNA and CDR2 YSLEER come from the germline V gene.

V usage is TRBV7-6 and J usage is TRBJ1-5; weak D call: TRBD1 (5 bases). Germline V gene lookup returns CDR1 SGHVS and CDR2 FNYEAQ. V lost 1 base, J lost 2 bases, and 9 bases lay in between. The CDR3 has 15 amino acids. The CDR3 DNA reads as TGTGCCAGCAGCTTAGGTGCGACAGGCAATCAGCCCCAGCATTTT. Its protein is CASSLGATGNQPQHF. Filled out from reference TRBV7-6 and TRBJ1-5, the complete variable domain reads GAGVSQSPRYKVTKRGQDVALRCDPISGHVSLYWYRQALGQGPEFLTYFNYEAQQDKSGLPNDRFSAERPEGSISTLTIQRTEQRDSAMYRCASSLGATGNQPQHFGDGTRLSIL.

J is TRBJ1-5 and V is TRBV19, with TRBD1 identical over 7 bases. The CDR3 contains 15 residues. V dropped 5 bases and J dropped 4; count of bases not matched to a gene: 8. The germline gives CDR1 LNHDA, CDR2 SQIVND (reference sequence). The CDR3: CASSDLDRTNQPQHF. CDR3 DNA: TGTGCCAGTAGTGATCTGGACAGGACAAATCAGCCCCAGCATTTT.

The V call is TRBV28, the J call TRBJ2-3, with TRBD2 matching 15 bases. Per the germline V gene, CDR1 is MDHEN and CDR2 is SYDVKM. V shed 3 bases and J 4 bases; nucleotides not matched to a gene: 11. CDR3 length: 19 residues. CDR3 sequence: CASSFISGTSGGLADTQYF. In DNA, the CDR3 is TGTGCCAGCAGTTTCATCTCTGGGACTAGCGGGGGGCTAGCAGATACGCAGTATTTT.